The clone carrying this T cell receptor (beta chain) has only a few counts. No antigen is known for it. The entry originates in a study of PD-1 blockade in mismatch repair-deficient tumors. Study at large: All were previously treated, progressing patients with around 12 mismatch repair-deficient cancer types. General study findings and limits: Tumor-resident clones, often absent from pretreatment blood, expanded after pembrolizumab and then contracted.

Trimming cost V 8 bases and J 7 bases; bases outside gene matches: 6. Germline V gene lookup returns CDR1 GTSNPN and CDR2 SVGIG (reference sequence). The CDR3 length is 12 residues. Here immunoSEQ multiplex PCR was the method, and the copy in TCRdb shows in-frame clones only, minus some. Here the sample spans roughly 130,000 clones, roughly 90% being singletons. Mismatch repair deficiency was confirmed in all patients, by PCR or immunohistochemistry. The chain uses TRBV30 and TRBJ2-1; the match to TRBD2 covers 9 bases. The TCR originated in an adult with mismatch repair-deficient cancer. The sample in question was peripheral blood, obtained 70 to 73 weeks after starting pembrolizumab. This CDR3 is CAGSGRGNEQFF. The CDR3 DNA sequence: TGTGCCGGTAGCGGGAGAGGAAATGAGCAGTTCTTC.